The present T cell receptor beta chain was sequenced within a study of response to subunit inactivated influenza vaccine. TCRdb re-analysed the RT-PCR reads in MiXCR, keeping a single row per CDR3 protein. This table has approximately 680,000 distinct CDR3 sequences, 15% to 17% appearing once. The CDR3 is 15 residues long. Trimming at V came to 0 bases and at J to 9 bases, leaving 9 bases not matched to a gene. Germline V gives CDR1 MGHRA, CDR2 YSYEKL. The sequences come from PBMCs from blood, collected 11 to 12 days after vaccination. This clonotype originated in a man aged 50-59 years who received an inactivated influenza vaccine. V is TRBV4-1 and J is TRBJ1-1; 8 bases line up with TRBD1. The CDR3 coding sequence is TGCGCCAGCAGCCAAGATAATGACAGGGGCTTGAAAGCTTTCTTT. Translating gives CASSQDNDRGLKAFF.